The rows below give T cell receptor beta chains drawn from one sample of a study of T cells in localized non-small cell lung cancer. Assay: immunoSEQ multiplex PCR; the TCRdb copy retains only in-frame clones and omits some. Of over 8,500 clones listed, 85% were seen once; the top ten hold about 8.6%. The material sequenced was peripheral blood, taken before any cancer treatment. The receptors shown here come from a male donor at least 60 years old with stage III lung adenocarcinoma. Each CDR3 is given with its conserved first and last residue. A D gene is named only where the DNA matches it firmly. The size entry is marked missing in some rows and otherwise reads once, few, many or a size class.

TRBJ1-5	TRBV19	.	once	CASSVKDGYNQPQHF	TGTGCCAGTAGTGTTAAAGACGGCTACAATCAGCCCCAGCATTTT
TRBJ1-5	TRBV19	.	.	CASSPNPDNQPQHF	TGTGCCAGTAGCCCCAATCCGGACAATCAGCCCCAGCATTTT
TRBJ2-5	TRBV18	.	.	CASSPSQETQYF	TGTGCCAGCTCACCCTCACAAGAGACCCAGTACTTC
TRBJ1-1	TRBV7-9	.	.	CASSLTGAQNTEAFF	TGTGCCAGCAGCTTAACCGGGGCACAGAACACTGAAGCTTTCTTT
TRBJ2-5	TRBV10-3	TRBD2	.	CAIRGTSGTQETQYF	TGTGCCATCAGGGGGACTAGCGGGACTCAAGAGACCCAGTACTTC
TRBJ2-5	TRBV7-2	TRBD2	.	CASSLGAGGVETQYF	TGTGCCAGCAGCTTAGGAGCGGGAGGGGTTGAGACCCAGTACTTC
TRBJ2-7	TRBV9	TRBD2	.	CASSRGVALTQRNEQYF	TGTGCCAGCAGCCGGGGGGTAGCGCTGACCCAAAGGAACGAGCAGTACTTC
TRBJ2-1	TRBV20-1	.	.	CSASGNNEQFF	TGCAGTGCTAGCGGGAACAATGAGCAGTTCTTC
TRBJ2-5	TRBV7-5	.	.	CASSLRGETQYF	TGTGCCAGCAGCCTCAGGGGAGAGACCCAGTACTTC
TRBJ1-2	TRBV11-2	.	.	CASSLAPTGGSQIF	TGTGCCAGCAGCTTAGCCCCGACCGGGGGTTCCCAGATCTTC
TRBJ2-3	TRBV19	TRBD1	.	CASRRTGGADTQYF	TGTGCCAGTCGTAGGACAGGGGGGGCAGATACGCAGTATTTT
TRBJ2-6	TRBV6-1	TRBD1	.	CAVRDRLSGANVLTF	TGTGCCGTCCGGGACAGACTCTCTGGGGCCAACGTCCTGACTTTC
TRBJ1-2	TRBV9	TRBD1	.	CASGGQGRGVGYTF	TGTGCCAGCGGAGGACAGGGCAGGGGGGTTGGCTACACCTTC
TRBJ2-2	TRBV2	TRBD2	.	CASSPQSGLAGKNTGELFF	TGTGCCAGCAGTCCCCAATCCGGACTAGCGGGAAAAAACACCGGGGAGCTGTTTTTT